This T cell receptor beta chain was documented in a study of Ad26.COV2.S vaccination and SARS-CoV-2 variants. Treatment: some 20 received Ad26.COV2.S at low or high dose, single or two shots; roughly five received placebo; per-sample allocation not given. The investigators took samples on day 63 after the first vaccine or placebo injection. Boston provided a donor who was an adult aged 18-55 years. Using immunoSEQ multiplex PCR, the repertoire was profiled, and TCRdb retains in-frame clones only, with some absent. The sample lists about 350,000 clones; around 89% were seen once. Per the germline V gene, CDR1 is MRHNA and CDR2 is SNTAGT. Trimming removed 0 bases from V and 6 bases from J, with 14 bases in between. The CDR3 is made up of 16 amino acids. Overall study findings and caveats: Total T cell responses, in the TCR breadth and depth analyses, may have been underestimated.

Points on this clone: Its antigen is unknown.

The sequence derives from a person between 18 and 65 years old who received the Ad26.COV2.S COVID-19 vaccine or a placebo. Sequenced here: peripheral blood, sampled in a trial of Ad26.COV2.S vaccine versus placebo. The chain employs TRBV6-4 and TRBJ2-2; a weak D match, TRBD1 (5 bases). CDR3: CASSDSGQGRAGELFF. As DNA, the CDR3 is TGTGCCAGCAGTGACTCGGGGCAGGGTCGCGCCGGGGAGCTGTTTTTT.